This T cell receptor (beta chain) derives from a study of cytomegalovirus exposure and HLA in healthy donors (dated by TCRdb to about 2017). Regarding the research as a whole: An earlier analysis of several hundred of the donors reported about 260 Gb of sequence data and 117 million unique TCR beta sequences obtained from 180 million or so T cells. HLA typing covered class I and class II loci at four-digit resolution. About 310 gigabases of sequencing data and 70 million to 85 million unique TCR sequences were included in an early release covering 550 to 650 HLA-typed donors. To decide whether each TCR beta V gene segment behaved as functional or pseudogenic, an earlier analysis of approximately 590 of the donors relied on high-throughput TCR beta sequencing. Typing coverage varied by locus: roughly 620-630 donors for A, B, C, DRB1 and DQB1; approximately 560 for DQA1; more than 600 for DPA1; roughly 450 for DPB1. Using immunosequencing, the study profiled T cell repertoires from roughly 650 subjects and related those repertoires to cytomegalovirus serostatus. Donor age, sex, ethnicity and CMV serostatus were collected together with the repertoire data. In a later analysis, previously published TCR beta repertoires from 666 donors were re-analyzed and high-resolution HLA genotyping was added so that TCR occurrence patterns could be studied. High-throughput TCR immunosequencing, statistical association of individual TCRs with disease status, and machine learning were combined to predict cytomegalovirus infection status. On average, approximately 250,000 unique TCR beta nucleotide sequences were sequenced per donor among roughly 430 genotyped donors of the cohort, with roughly 18% of those sequences being non-productive. The study aimed to test whether cataloging public T cell receptors could reveal signatures of past pathogen exposure. In the later analysis, no new phenotypic data were used to find candidate immune exposures; instead, reliance was placed on TCR beta sequences and their occurrence across donors. In addition to the first cohort of roughly 670 subjects, a separate validation cohort of 120 different subjects was used. Among the roughly 400 genotyped donors, around 81% belonged to the genetic ancestry cluster associated with self-reported Caucasian donors. Every repertoire in the discovery cohort had been generated on one and the same sequencing platform. Roughly five DR-DQ haplotypes were handled as single units for association and clustering, since linkage in the cohort was strong. Genome-wide SNP genotypes for about 60% of the roughly 670 donors were used in a later genetic analysis, which treated that subset as a discovery cohort. Study-level results and caveats: Correlated functional status among segregating V segments might be attributable to linkage disequilibrium, but an unknown experimental factor could not be ruled out. In an earlier analysis of approximately 590 of the donors, most TCR beta V segments appeared in productive rearrangements about 87% or about 30% of the time, broadly matching IMGT annotations. The authors suggested that the approach could potentially be extended to other disease states and immunological phenotypes. In the study, some 160 TCR beta chains were listed as associated with cytomegalovirus. According to a later analysis, parvovirus B19, influenza, CMV and Epstein-Barr virus appeared linked to several top co-occurrence clusters. Across donors, most TCR sequences were observed very rarely, whereas some public TCRs were present in many individuals. A cluster of highly shared sequence variants was judged likely to be a technical artifact of the sequencing pipeline. The classifier was reported to diagnose cytomegalovirus status with high specificity and sensitivity in both the original and validation cohorts. Some IMGT-functional V segments, including TRBV6-2 and TRBV6-3, could not be told apart with the 87-base-pair reads, so those segments were excluded. In vitro tests confirmed that three of the cytomegalovirus-associated TCR beta chains recognize cytomegalovirus antigens. When HLA alleles, especially DR and DQ, strongly co-occurred, TCR associations were difficult to assign to individual alleles. Sequencing depth was assumed to be roughly uniform across donors in the presence/absence analyses, though that assumption may not hold. A later genetic analysis reported fewer N-insertions in productive TCRs among donors in an Asian-associated ancestry cluster than the roughly 720-donor mean. A further reported finding was that TCR beta sequences accurately predicted the HLA-A and HLA-B alleles for most subjects in the first cohort. In a later analysis, most CMV-associated TCR beta chains were found to appear HLA-restricted, with HLA associations seemingly driven largely by CMV exposure. CMV serostatus was the only immune exposure information available for the cohort. An association between a missense DCLRE1C variant and V-gene and J-gene trimming of TCR beta chains was found in a later genetic analysis and replicated in an independent cohort. In a later analysis, TCR association rates were found to vary across HLA loci, with the most associated TCRs seen for DRB1 alleles and the fewest for HLA-C alleles. In this cohort, only TCR beta chains were sequenced, and detectable features were limited by the absence of alpha or paired-chain data. In a later analysis, HLA-associated TCR beta chains were found to be more clonally expanded and to have lower generation probabilities than equally common non-associated chains. In a later analysis, about 17,000 TCR beta sequences were associated with specific HLA alleles at a false discovery rate of 0.05. The earlier analysis of fewer than 750 of the donors excluded 15 to 20 rarely observed V segments, including chromosome 9 orphons, because counts were too low. HLA typing was unavailable for some donors at each locus, so association tests used only the typed subset.

Details on this clone: Its binding antigen is unknown. No per-base quality is available; no much larger clone lies one base away.

Library prep was done by the immunoSEQ multiplex PCR assay. The multiplex PCR relied on a mix of 60 forward primers for TCR Vbeta segments and 13 reverse primers for TCR Jbeta segments. The CDR3 region of rearranged TCR beta genes was amplified from genomic DNA by a multiplex PCR assay. Amplified TCR beta libraries were sequenced as 87-base-pair reads on the Illumina HiSeq System. The source study handled its data this way. A later analysis tallied tens of millions of unique TCR beta chains across the 666 repertoires, and about 10 million of those chains were shared by two or more donors. A nearest-neighbor algorithm error-corrected the raw reads and collapsed the reads into unique sequences, merging closely related sequences to remove PCR and sequencing errors. Alignment of CDR3 sequences to IMGT reference sequences was used to assign V, D and J gene segments. For a sequence to be retained, a match of at least six nucleotides was required to both a V gene segment and a J gene segment. A rearrangement counted as productive if the CDR3 had no stop codons and remained in frame with V and J, and every other rearrangement counted as non-productive. CDR3 was defined according to IMGT convention as the region running from the second conserved V-encoded cysteine to the conserved J-encoded phenylalanine. The earlier analysis of about 590 of the donors excluded sequences that lacked an unambiguous match to a single V gene segment. An earlier analysis of some 610 of the donors called V segments functional above 56.7% productive rearrangements and segregating when the between-donor standard deviation exceeded 5%. A statistical classification framework was built to diagnose cytomegalovirus status from the catalog of TCR beta chain sequences. A later analysis assigned V and J genes by comparing TCR nucleotide sequences with IMGT/GENE-DB human TR gene sequences. A later analysis assigned CDR3 sequences and most-parsimonious VDJ recombination scenarios with the TCRdist pipeline. In a later analysis, every TCR beta chain was defined by the combination of its CDR3 amino acid sequence and its V-gene family, and reads without a unique V-gene family were dropped. As a way to deal with suspected cross-contamination and a sequencing artifact, a later analysis dropped more than 500 nucleotide sequences that were highly shared and had low generation probability. For each public chain, a later analysis derived a clonal expansion index from normalized ranks of inferred template counts within each repertoire. In a later analysis, generation probabilities were computed with a VDJ recombination model fitted to out-of-frame rearrangements, and the resulting probabilities were checked against IGoR. Hypergeometric tests were used in a later analysis to score TCR-TCR, TCR-HLA and TCR-CMV co-occurrence, with a repertoire-size bias correction applied to the TCR pairs. False discovery rates were estimated in a later analysis by permuting HLA or CMV assignments 20 times. In a later analysis, co-occurring TCRs were grouped using DBSCAN, and TCRdist sequence similarity was added for clustering within HLA-allele-positive subsets. Co-occurrence clustering excluded repertoires with fewer than 30,000 or more than 120,000 public chains, plus five with anomalous nucleotide sharing. Here the immuneACCESS table is served through TCRdb, limited to in-frame sequences with V and J called. Missing clones are a known gap in these copies; in checked studies unresolved V genes cover under half, and the rest lacks a known reason. That table gives V, J and clone size, and the DNA gave D and trimming. The sample records 150,000 or so clones, about 80% of which are singletons. The ten biggest clones cover approximately 1.5% of the sample.

Reading from cysteine to phenylalanine, the CDR3 counts 15 amino acids. The entry retains the CDR3 DNA only, 45 bases that are in frame from base 1. According to the germline V gene, CDR1 reads MNHEY and CDR2 reads SVGAGI. Relative to germline, V is 5 bases shorter and J is 0 bases shorter, with 11 bases between their ends. The cohort consisted of some 670 healthy bone marrow donors. Cohort members were all nominally healthy when sampled, although unrecorded immune exposures were likely present. The donor tested CMV seropositive and was one of the 289 seropositive cohort members. Every donor gave a peripheral blood sample, and the peripheral blood mononuclear cells from that sample were used for TCR beta sequencing. Genomic DNA was extracted from the blood cell samples with the Qiagen DNeasy Blood Extraction Kit.

The receptor's source is a man aged 25 to 40 in good health and CMV-seropositive. Sequencing was done on a sample of PBMCs. The sequence is built from TRBV6-5 and TRBJ1-3; TRBD1 might be the D gene, on 6 matching bases. The DNA is as follows: TGTGCCAGCAGTCGGACAGTCATCTCTGGAAACACCATATATTTT. It codes for CASSRTVISGNTIYF.